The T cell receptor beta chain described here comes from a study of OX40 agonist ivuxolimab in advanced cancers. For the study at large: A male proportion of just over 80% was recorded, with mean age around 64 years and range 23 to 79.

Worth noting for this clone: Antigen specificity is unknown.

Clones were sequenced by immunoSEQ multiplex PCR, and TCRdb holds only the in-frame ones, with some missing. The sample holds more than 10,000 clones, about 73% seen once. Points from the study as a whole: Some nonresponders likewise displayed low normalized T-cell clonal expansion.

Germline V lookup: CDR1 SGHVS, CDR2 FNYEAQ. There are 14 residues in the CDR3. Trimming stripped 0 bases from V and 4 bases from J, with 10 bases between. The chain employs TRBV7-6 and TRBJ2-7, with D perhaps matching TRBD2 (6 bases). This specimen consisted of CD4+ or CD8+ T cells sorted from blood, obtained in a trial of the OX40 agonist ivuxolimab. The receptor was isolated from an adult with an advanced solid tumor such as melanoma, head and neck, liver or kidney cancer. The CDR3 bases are TGTGCCAGCAGCTTAGCTTGGGGGGAATACGAGCAGTACTTC. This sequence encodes CASSLAWGEYEQYF.